These 13 T cell receptor beta chains were sequenced from one sample in a study of cytomegalovirus exposure and HLA in healthy donors (dated by TCRdb to the late 2010s). The library was obtained by the immunoSEQ multiplex PCR assay. For the multiplex PCR, a mixture combining 60 forward primers for TCR Vbeta segments and 13 reverse primers for TCR Jbeta segments was used. The table comes from immuneACCESS by way of TCRdb, which keeps in-frame sequences with V and J called. Part of the clones is missing from these tables; in studies checked, under half for an unresolved V gene and the rest for unknown reasons. For this sample the table gives around 140,000 clones, of which about four fifths were detected only once. The ten top clones hold less than 1.1% of the sample. Specimen: PBMCs. Receptors originate from a male donor in good health and CMV-seronegative.

The rearrangement links TRBV27 to TRBJ1-6; D gene ambiguous. From germline, CDR1 is MNHEY and CDR2 SMNVEV (reference sequence). This CDR3 contains 15 residues. V gave up 5 bases and J gave up 9 bases, with 17 bases separating them. CDR3 in DNA: TGTGCCAGCAGTCTCACGCCGGTGGCAGGTTCACCCCTCCACTTT. The encoded protein is CASSLTPVAGSPLHF.

CDR3: CASSFVEGYEQYF. The CDR3 DNA follows: TGTGCCAGCAGCTTCGTGGAGGGCTACGAGCAGTACTTC. The chain has TRBV11-2 and TRBJ2-7; maybe TRBD2 (6 bases). Per the germline V gene, CDR1 is SGHAT and CDR2 is FQNNGV. V was clipped by 3 bases and J by 3 bases, with 9 bases between them. This CDR3 has 13 amino acids.

The rearrangement joins TRBV10-3 to TRBJ2-7, with TRBD1 matching over 9 bases. This CDR3 is built from 13 residues. The germline V gene encodes CDR1 ENHRY and CDR2 SYGVKD. V was pared by 5 bases and J by 3 bases, with 2 bases of the junction left unmatched. The CDR3 loop reads CAISRQGDYEQYF. CDR3 sequence (DNA): TGTGCCATCAGTCGACAGGGGGACTACGAGCAGTACTTC.

The chain has TRBV5-1 and TRBJ2-5, with TRBD1 identical over 8 bases. CDR3 length: 15 residues. Per germline, CDR1 SGHRS and CDR2 YFSETQ. With V trimmed by 3 bases and J by 4 bases, 8 bases remained unmatched. The CDR3 here is CASSSNTGGRETQYF. The CDR3, as DNA: TGCGCCAGCAGCTCCAACACAGGGGGTCGAGAGACCCAGTACTTC. Filled out from reference TRBV5-1 and TRBJ2-5, the complete variable domain reads KAGVTQTPRYLIKTRGQQVTLSCSPISGHRSVSWYQQTPGQGLQFLFEYFSETQRNKGNFPGRFSGRQFSNSRSEMNVSTLELGDSALYLCASSSNTGGRETQYFGPGTRLLVL.

The gene calls are TRBV7-9 and TRBJ1-1; 7 nucleotides match TRBD1. Germline V CDR1 and CDR2: SEHNR, FQNEAQ (reference sequence). The trim removed 5 bases at V and 1 base at J, leaving 7 bases unmatched. CDR3 size: 15 residues. For the CDR3, the DNA is TGTGCCAGCAGCCCGGCCCGGGACAGGAACACTGAAGCTTTCTTT. This gives the protein CASSPARDRNTEAFF.

The chain combines TRBV18 with TRBJ2-3, with 10 bases identical to TRBD2. The CDR3 runs to 16 residues. V dropped 3 bases and J dropped 5; count of bases not matched to a gene: 8. Looked up from germline, CDR1 is KGHSH and CDR2 is LQKENI. The CDR3, as DNA: TGTGCCAGCTCACCGAGGAGCGGGGGGGCAAGAGATACGCAGTATTTT. Amino acids: CASSPRSGGARDTQYF.

J is TRBJ1-2 and V is TRBV7-9; D is unresolved. The V gene's germline CDR1 is SEHNR and CDR2 FQNEAQ (reference sequence). The CDR3 has 14 residues. The V and J ends lost 1 base and 8 bases respectively, with 14 bases between them. This CDR3 reads CASSLGGQTLGYTF. The CDR3 region has the DNA TGTGCCAGCAGCTTAGGAGGGCAGACCTTAGGCTACACCTTC.

The chain has TRBV9 and TRBJ2-5, with D tentatively TRBD2 (5 bases). V lost 3 bases and J 4 bases, leaving 13 bases between the germline ends. Germline-derived CDR1 and CDR2 are SGDLS and YYNGEE. CDR3 length: 14 residues. The CDR3 DNA follows: TGTGCCAGCAGCGCCGCCCGGGAAAGAGAGACCCAGTACTTC. Protein product: CASSAARERETQYF.

The CDR3 DNA sequence: TGTGCCAGCAGTGAGGCTAGCGGGGGGGCCACGTACAATGAGCAGTTCTTC. Its translation is CASSEASGGATYNEQFF. The gene calls are TRBV6-4 and TRBJ2-1; TRBD2 matches 12 bases. Germline trimming cut 3 bases from V and 4 bases from J; bases unmatched to any gene: 7. Per germline, CDR1 MRHNA and CDR2 SNTAGT. The CDR3 totals 17 residues.

This chain links TRBV13 with TRBJ2-1; D is possibly TRBD2 (6 bases). Germline lookup yields CDR1 PRHDT and CDR2 FYEKMQ (reference sequence). With 6 bases removed from V and 7 bases from J, the gap between germline ends came to 16 bases. This CDR3 comprises 14 residues. CDR3 coding DNA: TGTGCCAGCAGTTCCCGACTAGTGGTGAATGAGCAGTTCTTC. It specifies CASSSRLVVNEQFF.

The gene calls are TRBV4-1 and TRBJ2-5; D gene uncertain. The J call is uncertain, as TRBJ2-7 better fits the DNA end. Per the germline V gene, CDR1 is MGHRA and CDR2 is YSYEKL. The CDR3 covers 15 residues. The CDR3 DNA reads as TGCGCCAGCAGCCAAGTAGGTAAGAGGCCCTACGAGCAGTACTTC. The encoded protein is CASSQVGKRPYEQYF.

The CDR3 protein is CASSLGPGFEKLFF. CDR3 nucleotides: TGTGCCAGCAGCTTAGGTCCAGGGTTCGAAAAACTGTTTTTT. The V and J genes are TRBV7-2 and TRBJ1-4, with D tentatively TRBD1 (5 bases). Trimming stripped 1 base from V and 8 bases from J, with 11 bases between. The CDR3 contains 14 residues. Germline CDR1 SGHTA, CDR2 FQGNSA.

This clone was seen a few times. The chain combines TRBV4-3 with TRBJ1-2; TRBD1 matches at 8 bases. Trimming removed 0 bases from V and 5 bases from J; junction bases left unmatched: 2. CDR3 length: 14 residues. Germline CDR1 LGHNA, CDR2 YSLEER. The DNA of the CDR3 is TGCGCCAGCAGCCAAGACCGGACAGGGTATGGCTACACCTTC. It codes for CASSQDRTGYGYTF.